This T cell receptor beta chain derives from a study of neurological immune-mediated disorders. Points from the study as a whole: HTLV-1-associated myelopathy showed the most TCR clonal expansion; multiple sclerosis the least, below healthy controls. Sharing of CDR3 amino acid sequences among expanded clones across subjects was absent, suggesting private repertoires in all groups.

The sample holds many counts of this clonotype. Its antigen is still unknown. The cDNA was synthesized by means of template-switch 5'RACE, which was carried out with 10-nucleotide random UMIs. TCRdb passed the 5' RACE reads through MiXCR, listing each CDR3 protein once. Of 40,000 to 60,000 distinct CDR3 sequences listed, around 12% are singletons. Indicated time point: longitudinal time-point 2. Unsorted libraries were generated from 2 million PBMCs held at -80 degrees C. The CDR3 is 14 residues long. The germline CDR1 and CDR2 sequences are SGHRS and YFSETQ. V gave up 0 bases and J gave up 5 bases, with 11 bases separating them.

The gene calls are TRBV5-1 and TRBJ2-5; D is possibly TRBD2 (6 bases). Sequenced: PBMCs. This TCR derives from a male donor with HTLV-1-associated myelopathy (HAM/TSP). The CDR3 is CASSLDWGDETQYF. The CDR3 DNA reads TGCGCCAGCAGCTTGGATTGGGGGGACGAGACCCAGTACTTC.